The 27 T cell receptor beta chains below were found in one sample sequenced in a study of CD8+CD57+ T cells in acquired aplastic anemia. Sequencing was done on patients that had shown CD8+CD57+ cell expansion by flow cytometry. Both TCR beta VDJ combination and CDR3 sequence profiling were carried out. Genomic DNA was the template for this profiling. TCRdb reprocessed the reads with MiXCR, giving one entry per CDR3 protein. The sample records 250,000 or so distinct CDR3 sequences, around 45% being singletons. Sequencing was carried out using sorted CD4+, CD8+, or CD8+CD57+ T cells (not recorded which) from PBMCs. These receptors originate from a human donor with aplastic anemia.

This clonotype has a count of ten or more. This chain joins TRBV2 and TRBJ1-5, with 11 bases matching TRBD1. Germline V lookup: CDR1 SNHLY, CDR2 FYNNEI. CDR3 length equals 15 residues. V lost 6 bases and J lost 2; bases outside the gene matches: 3. CDR3 residues: CASRWTGGGNQPQHF. CDR3 in DNA: TGTGCCAGCAGGTGGACAGGGGGCGGCAATCAGCCCCAGCATTTT.

Regarding this clonotype: A read error may explain this, as a much larger clone is one base away. This sequence joins TRBV20-1 and TRBJ2-7; D is perhaps TRBD2 (6 bases). Germline V CDR1 and CDR2: DFQATT, SNEGSKA (reference sequence). Trimming cost V 1 base and J 3 bases, with 13 bases left between them. CDR3 size: 14 residues. As DNA, the CDR3 is TGCAGTGCTAGAGGGGATGGAGGGATCTACGAGCAGTACTTC. Its translation is CSARGDGGIYEQYF.

About this clonotype itself: The conserved phenylalanine or tryptophan normally closing the CDR3 is absent here, so this likely arose from a read error. The chain has TRBV15 and TRBJ2-7; 8 nucleotides agree with TRBD2. Germline assignment: CDR1 LNHNV and CDR2 YYDKDF (reference sequence). Germline trimming cut 3 bases from V and 3 bases from J; bases unmatched to any gene: 13. The CDR3 contains 17 residues. The CDR3 DNA sequence: TGTGCCACCAGCAGCCCCCGTCCAACTAGCGGATTCTACGAGCAGTACTAC. Translated: CATSSPRPTSGFYEQYY.

This clonotype has a count of ten or more. The V gene is TRBV6-4, the J gene TRBJ1-2; 7 bases agree with TRBD1. J was trimmed by 1 base and V by 8 bases; bases with no gene match: 13. The germline CDR1 and CDR2 sequences are MRHNA and SNTAGT. CDR3 size: 16 residues. The CDR3 DNA reads as TGTGCCAGCCCAGACCCAGACAGGGCGGTTAACTATGGCTACACCTTC. Its translation is CASPDPDRAVNYGYTF.

A few counts support this clonotype. The J gene is TRBJ2-7, the V gene TRBV20-1; D gene uncertain. Germline lookup yields CDR1 DFQATT and CDR2 SNEGSKA (reference sequence). Trimming removed 2 bases at V and 6 bases at J, with 14 bases between. This CDR3 region has 13 residues. The CDR3 coding sequence is TGCAGTGCTAGACTCCCCGTGACATCCGAGCAGTACTTC. It translates to CSARLPVTSEQYF.

This clonotype was detected many times. The J gene is TRBJ2-7, the V gene TRBV4-3; perhaps TRBD2 as D (5 bases). The V end was cut by 1 base, the J end by 1 base, with 11 bases between. This CDR3 spans 15 amino acids. Germline V gives CDR1 LGHNA, CDR2 YSLEER. The CDR3 nucleotides are TGCGCCAGCAGCCAAGGGACTTACCGTTCCTACGAGCAGTACTTC. It encodes CASSQGTYRSYEQYF.

This CDR3 reads CANRVRGRAKDEQFF. The CDR3 nucleotides are TGTGCCAATAGAGTACGGGGGAGGGCCAAGGATGAGCAGTTCTTC. This chain joins TRBV19 and TRBJ2-1, with TRBD2 identical over 7 bases. V shed 10 bases, J shed 8 bases, and the junction held 17 bases outside the gene matches. CDR3 length: 15 residues. CDR1 and CDR2 (germline): LNHDA, SQIVND (reference sequence).

There are many counts of this clonotype. The rearrangement joins TRBV5-1 to TRBJ2-5; D not resolved. The CDR3 is 14 residues long. The V end was cut by 0 bases, the J end by 5 bases, with 11 bases between. Germline V CDR1 and CDR2: SGHRS, YFSETQ. The CDR3 loop reads CASSLAFGGETQYF. CDR3 DNA sequence: TGCGCCAGCAGCTTGGCTTTCGGTGGCGAGACCCAGTACTTC.

The chain joins TRBV20-1 to TRBJ2-1; 8 nucleotides match TRBD2. V gave up 3 bases and J gave up 9 bases; unmatched junction bases: 4. Germline V gives CDR1 DFQATT, CDR2 SNEGSKA (reference sequence). The CDR3 spans 12 residues. The CDR3 DNA is TGCAGTGCTAGCGGGAGGGAGGGTGAGCAGTTCTTC. Protein product: CSASGREGEQFF.

At least ten counts were recorded for this clonotype. V is TRBV7-6 and J is TRBJ2-3, with 8 bases lining up with TRBD2. This CDR3 has 17 amino acids. Losses at the gene ends were 2 bases for V and 4 bases for J; bases not matched to a gene: 11. Germline assignment: CDR1 SGHVS and CDR2 FNYEAQ. The CDR3: CASSLTFTGGPSDTQYF. The CDR3 DNA follows: TGTGCCAGCAGCTTAACCTTTACGGGAGGGCCGTCAGATACGCAGTATTTT.

This clonotype was counted ten times or more. This sequence joins TRBV5-1 and TRBJ2-7; D may be TRBD2 (7 bases). CDR1 is SGHRS and CDR2 is YFSETQ in the germline V gene. V gave up 1 base and J gave up 4 bases, with 12 bases separating them. The CDR3 contains 14 residues. This CDR3 reads CASSLRGGAYEQYF. DNA for the CDR3: TGCGCCAGCAGCTTGAGGGGGGGGGCGTACGAGCAGTACTTC.

This clonotype has at least ten counts. The chain employs TRBV15 and TRBJ2-3; D unclear. The CDR3 has 14 amino acids. Germline assignment: CDR1 LNHNV and CDR2 YYDKDF (reference sequence). V gave up 3 bases and J gave up 3 bases, with 10 bases separating them. The CDR3 bases are TGTGCCACCAGCAGTAGGCGTCAAACAGATACGCAGTATTTT. Translating gives CATSSRRQTDTQYF. Together with reference TRBV15 and TRBJ2-3, the CDR3 gives the full variable domain: DAMVIQNPRYQVTQFGKPVTLSCSQTLNHNVMYWYQQKSSQAPKLLFHYYDKDFNNEADTPDNFQSRRPNTSFCFLDIRSPGLGDTAMYLCATSSRRQTDTQYFGPGTRLTVL.

This clonotype was detected many times. This rearrangement joins TRBV4-1 to TRBJ2-1; the match to TRBD1 covers 10 bases. This CDR3 contains 14 residues. The germline gives CDR1 MGHRA, CDR2 YSYEKL. Germline trimming cut 7 bases from V and 9 bases from J; bases unmatched to any gene: 9. For the CDR3, the DNA is TGCGCCAGCACCAACCGGGACAGGGGTTTTGAGCAGTTCTTC. Amino acids: CASTNRDRGFEQFF.

This clonotype appeared many times. The chain joins TRBV9 to TRBJ1-2; D gene ambiguous. In germline, CDR1 is SGDLS, CDR2 YYNGEE. This CDR3 spans 11 amino acids. Trimming cost V 3 bases and J 6 bases, with 6 bases left between them. DNA for the CDR3: TGTGCCAGCAGCGGGGTCCATGGCTACACCTTC. Its protein product is CASSGVHGYTF.

In this sample, this clonotype turned up many times. The CDR3 DNA sequence: TGTGCCAGCAGCTTGGCTCCGGACGCTGTGGGTGAAGCTTTCTTT. This gives the protein CASSLAPDAVGEAFF. The chain carries TRBV5-6 and TRBJ1-1; no firm D call. Germline CDR1 is SGHDT and CDR2 is YYEEEE. Trimming removed 0 bases from V and 7 bases from J, with 16 bases in between. The CDR3 covers 15 residues. Supplemented by reference TRBV5-6 and TRBJ1-1, the full variable domain reads DAGVTQSPTHLIKTRGQQVTLRCSPKSGHDTVSWYQQALGQGPQFIFQYYEEEERQRGNFPDRFSGHQFPNYSSELNVNALLLGDSALYLCASSLAPDAVGEAFFGQGTRLTVV.

This clonotype occurred many times. The chain uses TRBV20-1 and TRBJ1-6, with D possibly matching TRBD1 (6 bases). The V end was cut by 0 bases, the J end by 10 bases, with 19 bases between. This CDR3 is 16 amino acids long. Germline V gene sequence: CDR1 DFQATT, CDR2 SNEGSKA (reference sequence). The CDR3 spells CSARDKWDLQGSPLHF. The CDR3 nucleotides are TGCAGTGCTAGAGATAAATGGGATCTTCAGGGGTCACCCCTCCACTTT.

This clonotype appeared a few times. The rearrangement joins TRBV20-1 to TRBJ1-2, with unresolved D. Germline V lookup: CDR1 DFQATT, CDR2 SNEGSKA (reference sequence). V lost 3 bases and J 3 bases, leaving 5 bases between the germline ends. The CDR3 has 11 amino acids. The CDR3 nucleotides read TGCAGTGCTAGTCTCGACTATGGCTACACCTTC. Protein: CSASLDYGYTF.

This clonotype was counted a few times. Compared with germline, one end of the junction differs, possibly owing to a read error. The chain is built from TRBV2 and TRBJ1-5, with 7 bases fitting TRBD1. CDR3 length: 15 amino acids. Germline loops: CDR1 SNHLY, CDR2 FYNNEI. The CDR3 DNA is TGTGCCAGTAGTGAAGCGCGGACAGGAGATCAGCCCCAGCATTTT. Amino acids: CASSEARTGDQPQHF.

Remarks on this clonotype: Its ends do not fully match the called genes, so a read error is possible. This chain connects TRBV5-1 to TRBJ1-5; 7 bases are a match to TRBD1. This CDR3 is 16 amino acids long. Germline V CDR1 and CDR2: SGHRS, YFSETQ. The CDR3 loop reads CASSTGVGHSNQPQHF. DNA of the CDR3: TGTGCCAGCAGCACAGGGGTGGGACATAGCAATCAGCCCCAGCATTTT.

This clonotype was counted a few times. CDR3 nucleotides: TGTGCCACCAGTGATTCGACAGGGGCCGGGGAGACCCAGTACTTC. Translating it yields CATSDSTGAGETQYF. The chain links TRBV24-1 to TRBJ2-5; 8 bases align to TRBD1. With V trimmed by 2 bases and J by 5 bases, 6 bases remained unmatched. In germline, CDR1 is KGHDR, CDR2 SFDVKD. This CDR3 region has 15 residues.

The chain couples TRBV3-1 to TRBJ2-7; TRBD2 aligns across 7 bases. Germline loops: CDR1 LGHDT, CDR2 YNNKEL (reference sequence). V shed 6 bases, J shed 6 bases, and the junction held 8 bases outside the gene matches. The CDR3 totals 13 residues. CDR3 sequence (DNA): TGTGCCAGCAGTCCAGGACTAGTCGGCGAGCAGTACTTC. Translating it yields CASSPGLVGEQYF.

V gene TRBV25-1 combines with J gene TRBJ1-3; D unclear. Germline CDR1 and CDR2: MGHDK and SYGVNS. This CDR3 has 14 residues. V lost 4 bases, J lost 5 bases, and 12 bases lay in between. Here the CDR3 reads CASSVSGGRNTIYF. The CDR3 bases are TGTGCCAGCAGTGTCTCGGGAGGCCGAAACACCATATATTTT. The full variable domain, in which reference TRBV25-1 and TRBJ1-3 provide the parts outside the CDR3, is EADIYQTPRYLVIGTGKKITLECSQTMGHDKMYWYQQDPGMELHLIHYSYGVNSTEKGDLSSESTVSRIRTEHFPLTLESARPSHTSQYLCASSVSGGRNTIYFGEGSWLTVV.

Comments on this clonotype: One end of the junction does not line up with germline, which may come from a read error. The V call is TRBV25-1, the J call TRBJ2-7; D might be TRBD1 (5 bases). The germline V gene has CDR1 MGHDK and CDR2 SYGVNS. There are 11 residues in the CDR3. The CDR3: CAVQDSYEQYF. DNA for the CDR3: TGCGCCGTGCAAGACAGTTACGAGCAGTACTTC.

The V and J genes are TRBV13 and TRBJ2-1; 13 nucleotides agree with TRBD2. Trimming removed 0 bases from V and 9 bases from J; junction bases left unmatched: 5. The V gene's germline CDR1 is PRHDT and CDR2 FYEKMQ (reference sequence). The CDR3 is 16 amino acids. DNA of the CDR3: TGTGCCAGCAGCTTAGGGACTAGCGGGGGGCTGAGTGAGCAGTTCTTC. Translated, it gives CASSLGTSGGLSEQFF.

In this sample, this clonotype turned up many times. The genes are TRBV15 and TRBJ1-1; possible D gene TRBD1, 6 bases. This CDR3 has 14 residues. The V end lost 2 bases, the J end lost 5 bases, and 12 bases lay between the germline ends. Germline lookup yields CDR1 LNHNV and CDR2 YYDKDF (reference sequence). The CDR3 nucleotides are TGTGCCACCAGCAGACGAAACAGGGCGACTGAAGCTTTCTTT. It codes for CATSRRNRATEAFF.

The V gene is TRBV20-1, the J gene TRBJ2-7; a possible D gene is TRBD1 (6 bases). The CDR3 runs to 14 residues. Germline assignment: CDR1 DFQATT and CDR2 SNEGSKA (reference sequence). With 7 bases removed from V and 1 base from J, the gap between germline ends came to 17 bases. CDR3 region: CSESGGSGSYEQYF. For the CDR3, the DNA is TGCAGTGAAAGTGGGGGCTCCGGTTCCTACGAGCAGTACTTC.

This clonotype was counted only a few times. Mismatch with germline at one junction end may stem from a read error. The V call is TRBV4-3, the J call TRBJ2-7, with 8 bases matching TRBD1. Per the germline V gene, CDR1 is LGHNA and CDR2 is YSLEER. The CDR3 totals 16 residues. In nucleotides, the CDR3 is TGCGCCAGCAGCCAAGGAGGACAGGGCCGATCCTACGGGCAGTACTTC. As protein: CASSQGGQGRSYGQYF.